The 32 T cell receptor beta chains reported below all come from one sample, sequenced in a study of cytomegalovirus exposure and HLA in healthy donors. Researchers ran the PCR with 60 Vbeta and 13 Jbeta primers. Profiled with immunoSEQ multiplex PCR; TCRdb holds only in-frame clones, not every one. This repertoire includes around 36,000 clones. The sequenced sample was PBMCs. The receptors here all came from a woman in her twenties or thirties in good health and CMV-seropositive.

The chain carries TRBV6-1 and TRBJ1-1; unclear D gene. This CDR3 has 13 amino acids. The germline V gene encodes CDR1 MNHNS and CDR2 SASEGT. Trimming took 5 bases from V and 0 from J, leaving 7 bases between them. CDR3 nucleotides: TGTGCCAGCAGTTCAACAGTGAACACTGAAGCTTTCTTT. This gives the protein CASSSTVNTEAFF.

CDR3 bases: TGTGCCAGCAGTACCCGGACAGGGGCCAACTATGGCTACACCTTC. Translated: CASSTRTGANYGYTF. The chain carries TRBV6-4 and TRBJ1-2; TRBD1 matches 9 bases. The CDR3 sequence is 15 residues long. Germline CDR1 and CDR2: MRHNA and SNTAGT. Trimming at V came to 5 bases and at J to 2 bases, leaving 6 bases not matched to a gene.

To note about this clone: One end of the junction varies from germline; a read error may be responsible. This chain uses TRBV11-2 with TRBJ2-2; D call uncertain. The CDR3 consists of 15 residues. CDR1 is SGHAT, CDR2 FQNNGV, per germline. The CDR3 is CASTLLAYNTGELFF. CDR3 nucleotides: TGTGCCAGCACCTTATTGGCATATAACACCGGGGAGCTGTTTTTT.

CDR3 nucleotides: TGTGCCAGCAGCTCCGGACTAGCGGGGGCCGCGTATGGAGGAGAGACCCAGTACTTC. This codes for CASSSGLAGAAYGGETQYF. V is TRBV5-4 and J is TRBJ2-5, with 13 positions matching TRBD2. Per the germline V gene, CDR1 is SGHNT and CDR2 is YYREEE (reference sequence). The CDR3 is made up of 19 amino acids. V was pared by 3 bases and J by 4 bases, with 15 bases of the junction left unmatched.

This sequence joins TRBV11-3 and TRBJ1-6; D is undetermined. V lost 5 bases and J 10 bases, leaving 12 bases between the germline ends. The CDR3 covers 13 residues. Germline CDR1 reads SGHNT; CDR2 reads YENEEA. Here the CDR3 reads CASSVDRESPLHF. In nucleotides, the CDR3 is TGTGCCAGCAGCGTGGACCGGGAGTCACCCCTCCACTTT.

This chain uses TRBV10-1 with TRBJ2-3; 10 nucleotides line up with TRBD2. Unmatched junction bases numbered 3, after V lost 3 bases and J lost 0 bases. Germline V gene lookup returns CDR1 WNHNN and CDR2 SYGVQD (reference sequence). The CDR3 consists of 16 residues. CDR3 sequence reads: CASSDASGSSTDTQYF. DNA for the CDR3: TGCGCCAGCAGTGACGCTAGCGGGAGTAGCACAGATACGCAGTATTTT.

This chain connects TRBV19 to TRBJ2-7, with 9 bases matching TRBD2. The CDR3 sequence is 15 residues long. The V gene's germline CDR1 is LNHDA and CDR2 SQIVND (reference sequence). Losses at the gene ends were 3 bases for V and 6 bases for J; bases not matched to a gene: 9. Here the CDR3 reads CASSMGLAGWGEQYF. The CDR3 DNA reads as TGTGCCAGTAGTATGGGGCTAGCGGGGTGGGGCGAGCAGTACTTC.

The CDR3 is CSALGEGNQPQHF. In DNA, the CDR3 is TGCAGCGCCCTGGGGGAGGGCAATCAGCCCCAGCATTTT. The chain is built from TRBV29-1 and TRBJ1-5; TRBD1 might be the D (5 bases). Trimming stripped 7 bases from V and 2 bases from J, with 12 bases between. Germline CDR1 SQVTM, CDR2 ANQGSEA. The CDR3 extends over 13 amino acids.

The genes are TRBV7-9 and TRBJ1-1; D is uncertain. Between the trimmed V and J ends, which lost 6 bases and 1 base, there was a span of 6 bases. Per the germline V gene, CDR1 is SEHNR and CDR2 is FQNEAQ (reference sequence). The CDR3 runs 12 residues. In DNA form, the CDR3 reads TGTGCCAGCAGACAGCCGAACACTGAAGCTTTCTTT. Encoded protein: CASRQPNTEAFF.

The genes are TRBV7-2 and TRBJ2-5; a possible D gene is TRBD1 (6 bases). TRBJ2-7 matches the DNA end more closely, so the J call is doubtful. The CDR3 runs 16 residues. Per the germline V gene, CDR1 is SGHTA and CDR2 is FQGNSA. Here the CDR3 reads CASSLGGTPSPYEQYF. CDR3 DNA: TGTGCCAGCAGCTTAGGGGGGACACCTTCCCCCTACGAGCAGTACTTC.

On this clone itself: The junction departs from germline at one end; a sequencing error may be responsible. The V call is TRBV5-1, the J call TRBJ2-5; D perhaps matches TRBD1 (5 bases). The tail of the sequence fits TRBJ2-7 better, so the J call may be wrong. The CDR3 runs to 13 residues. CDR1 is SGHRS and CDR2 is YFSETQ in the germline V gene. The CDR3 DNA is TGCGCCACCAGCAGATACCAGGGCGGCGAGCAGTACTTC. Amino acid sequence: CATSRYQGGEQYF.

About this clone itself: At the DNA level, this CDR3 is encoded by other sequences in the same sample as well. The CDR3 bases are TGTGCCAGCAGCCTTGACAGTTACAATGAGCAGTTCTTC. Translating it yields CASSLDSYNEQFF. The chain joins TRBV28 to TRBJ2-1, with D perhaps TRBD1 (5 bases). With 6 bases removed from V and 4 bases from J, the gap between germline ends came to 10 bases. Looked up from germline, CDR1 is MDHEN and CDR2 is SYDVKM. The CDR3 covers 13 residues.

V usage is TRBV27 and J usage is TRBJ2-7; D may be TRBD1 (5 bases). The CDR3 contains 12 residues. Trimming left V 2 bases short and J 9 bases short, with 11 bases between. Germline CDR1 is MNHEY and CDR2 is SMNVEV (reference sequence). The CDR3 DNA follows: TGTGCCAGCAGTTTAACAGGTCGGGCGCAGTACTTC. This sequence encodes CASSLTGRAQYF.

V and J are TRBV5-1 and TRBJ1-4; weak D call: TRBD1 (5 bases). Trimming pared 4 bases from V and 1 base from J, leaving 17 bases between. The germline CDR1 and CDR2 sequences are SGHRS and YFSETQ. CDR3 length: 17 residues. In DNA, the CDR3 is TGCGCCAGCAGCCCCTTGACAGACCTGGGAACTAATGAAAAACTGTTTTTT. This codes for CASSPLTDLGTNEKLFF.

The chain links TRBV19 to TRBJ1-6, with 8 bases fitting TRBD1. The CDR3 runs 15 residues. V lost 5 bases to trimming and J lost 6 bases; unmatched junction nucleotides: 6. Germline V gene lookup returns CDR1 LNHDA and CDR2 SQIVND (reference sequence). This CDR3 is CASSPTGGSNSPLHF. CDR3 nucleotides: TGTGCCAGTAGTCCAACAGGGGGGAGTAATTCACCCCTCCACTTT.

V is TRBV6-5 and J is TRBJ1-6; D is possibly TRBD1 (5 bases). V was shortened by 4 bases and J by 7 bases, with 11 bases between the two germline ends. The CDR3 extends over 14 amino acids. Germline-derived CDR1 and CDR2 are MNHEY and SVGAGI. CDR3 loop: CASSFSGGNSPLHF. The CDR3 coding sequence is TGTGCCAGCAGTTTTAGTGGGGGGAATTCACCCCTCCACTTT.

This chain connects TRBV6-1 to TRBJ1-6, with 8 bases fitting TRBD1. The V segment lost 1 base and the J segment 10 bases; nucleotides outside the gene matches: 6. Germline V gene sequence: CDR1 MNHNS, CDR2 SASEGT. CDR3 length: 15 residues. The CDR3, as DNA: TGTGCCAGCAGTGAAGTCGGACAGGGCCGATCACCCCTCCACTTT. It is translated as CASSEVGQGRSPLHF.

The rearrangement links TRBV5-6 to TRBJ1-2; 9 bases agree with TRBD1. This CDR3 region has 12 residues. CDR1 is SGHDT, CDR2 YYEEEE, per germline. With V trimmed by 4 bases and J by 11 bases, 6 bases remained unmatched. CDR3 amino acids: CASSRDRASYTF. CDR3 nucleotides: TGTGCCAGCAGCCGGGACAGGGCGAGTTACACCTTC.

This chain connects TRBV30 to TRBJ1-2, with D unresolved. Germline V lookup: CDR1 GTSNPN, CDR2 SVGIG (reference sequence). The CDR3 has 13 amino acids. V lost 3 bases and J 0 bases, leaving 8 bases between the germline ends. The CDR3 spells CAWSAEPNYGYTF. CDR3 DNA sequence: TGTGCCTGGAGCGCAGAACCTAACTATGGCTACACCTTC.

V is TRBV14 and J is TRBJ2-7, with 9 bases lining up with TRBD1. Germline V gene lookup returns CDR1 SGHDN and CDR2 FVKESK. Trimming cost V 6 bases and J 9 bases; bases outside gene matches: 15. The CDR3 has 15 amino acids. The CDR3 sequence is CASSHNRGPPWVQYF. In DNA, the CDR3 is TGTGCCAGCAGTCATAACAGGGGGCCCCCCTGGGTGCAGTACTTC.

The chain couples TRBV7-2 to TRBJ2-1, with TRBD2 identical over 9 bases. V gave up 1 base and J gave up 4 bases; unmatched junction bases: 14. The CDR3 extends over 19 amino acids. Germline V gives CDR1 SGHTA, CDR2 FQGNSA. The CDR3 DNA reads TGTGCCAGCAGCTTAGAACCCCTCGTCCTGGCGGGGGGGTACAATGAGCAGTTCTTC. Protein: CASSLEPLVLAGGYNEQFF.

The chain joins TRBV18 to TRBJ2-7; D remains ambiguous. Per the germline V gene, CDR1 is KGHSH and CDR2 is LQKENI. The CDR3 is 15 residues long. V was pared by 2 bases and J by 3 bases, with 14 bases between. In DNA form, the CDR3 reads TGTGCCAGCTCACCAGGGTGGATCACTAACTACGAGCAGTACTTC. Residues: CASSPGWITNYEQYF.

The chain uses TRBV2 and TRBJ2-7, with D perhaps TRBD1 (6 bases). Germline assignment: CDR1 SNHLY and CDR2 FYNNEI. V lost 4 bases and J lost 4, with 14 bases in between. This CDR3 has 14 amino acids. The CDR3 spells CASSVGRGWYEQYF. The CDR3 region has the DNA TGTGCCAGCAGTGTGGGCAGGGGTTGGTACGAGCAGTACTTC.

The V call is TRBV5-4, the J call TRBJ2-3, with TRBD1 identical over 9 bases. This CDR3 comprises 15 residues. CDR1 SGHNT and CDR2 YYREEE come from the germline V gene (reference sequence). Trimming took 1 base from V and 5 from J; bases not matched to a gene: 5. CDR3 region: CASSLPGQGVDTQYF. DNA for the CDR3: TGTGCCAGCAGCTTGCCGGGACAGGGAGTAGATACGCAGTATTTT.

CDR3 coding DNA: TGTGCCAGTAGGGAGAGAAAATACTATGGCTACACCTTC. Residues: CASRERKYYGYTF. The V call is TRBV19, the J call TRBJ1-2; D gene unclear. Trimming removed 6 bases at V and 3 bases at J, with 11 bases between. The CDR3 covers 13 residues. Germline loops: CDR1 LNHDA, CDR2 SQIVND (reference sequence).

The V gene is TRBV20-1, the J gene TRBJ2-7; D is undetermined. This CDR3 spans 11 amino acids. Germline assignment: CDR1 DFQATT and CDR2 SNEGSKA (reference sequence). V dropped 0 bases and J dropped 10 bases, with 10 bases sitting between them. The CDR3 sequence is CSARDLSVQYF. The CDR3 DNA is TGCAGTGCTAGAGATCTCTCGGTACAGTACTTC.

This rearrangement joins TRBV5-1 to TRBJ1-6; D remains unclear. V was trimmed by 3 bases and J by 9 bases, leaving 13 bases between them. Germline V gene lookup returns CDR1 SGHRS and CDR2 YFSETQ. The CDR3 extends over 14 amino acids. Here the CDR3 DNA reads TGCGCCAGCAGCTCCGAAGTGTCGGGTTCACCCCTCCACTTT. Protein: CASSSEVSGSPLHF. The full variable domain, rest sourced from reference TRBV5-1 and TRBJ1-6, is KAGVTQTPRYLIKTRGQQVTLSCSPISGHRSVSWYQQTPGQGLQFLFEYFSETQRNKGNFPGRFSGRQFSNSRSEMNVSTLELGDSALYLCASSSEVSGSPLHFGNGTRLTVT.

This sequence joins TRBV12-5 and TRBJ2-1, with TRBD2 matching over 10 bases. The V and J ends lost 6 bases and 5 bases, in that order; junction bases with no gene match: 7. This CDR3 comprises 15 residues. Germline CDR1 LGHNT, CDR2 FRNRAP. The DNA for the CDR3 is TGTGCTAGTGGCTTAAGCGGGGGGGCGAACAATGAGCAGTTCTTC. This gives the protein CASGLSGGANNEQFF.

The rearrangement joins TRBV28 to TRBJ1-5; tentatively, D is TRBD1 (6 bases). The CDR3 sequence is 15 residues long. CDR1 is MDHEN, CDR2 SYDVKM, per germline. V was clipped by 6 bases and J by 5 bases, with 17 bases between them. CDR3 bases: TGTGCCAGCAGGGGGGCAGACCCTTGGGATCAGCCCCAGCATTTT. Translating gives CASRGADPWDQPQHF.

The V and J genes are TRBV2 and TRBJ2-7, with D unclear. The CDR3 is 12 amino acids. The V gene lost 3 bases and the J gene lost 1 base, with 4 bases spanning the gap. CDR1 is SNHLY and CDR2 is FYNNEI in the germline V gene. The CDR3 region is CASSDPSYEQYF. The CDR3 region has the DNA TGTGCCAGCAGTGATCCTTCCTACGAGCAGTACTTC.

V usage is TRBV2 and J usage is TRBJ1-5; 7 bases align to TRBD1. CDR3 length equals 17 residues. CDR1 and CDR2 from the germline V gene are SNHLY and FYNNEI. The J segment lost 0 bases and the V segment lost 7 bases, leaving 12 bases of the junction unmatched. The CDR3, as DNA: TGTGCCAGCAAGGCAGCAGGGGGTCTTTATAGCAATCAGCCCCAGCATTTT. Its protein is CASKAAGGLYSNQPQHF.

The V call is TRBV30, the J call TRBJ1-2; D is undetermined. Germline V lookup: CDR1 GTSNPN, CDR2 SVGIG (reference sequence). The V and J ends lost 1 base and 5 bases respectively, with 8 bases between them. CDR3 length: 12 amino acids. The CDR3, as DNA: TGTGCCTGGAGTGCCCCTTTGTATGGCTACACCTTC. Protein product: CAWSAPLYGYTF.